This T cell receptor (beta chain) was profiled in a study of cytomegalovirus exposure and HLA in healthy donors. Assay: immunoSEQ multiplex PCR; the TCRdb copy retains only in-frame clones and omits some. The sample holds over 85,000 clones; 85% to 95% are singletons and the top ten take 0.89%. Study observations and caveats: While the bulk of TCR sequences proved rare, some public TCRs turned up in many donors. TCR beta chains numbering under 200 were designated cytomegalovirus-associated.

Between the trimmed V and J ends, which lost 1 base and 10 bases, there was a span of 10 bases. This CDR3 has 12 residues. Germline values: CDR1 PRHDT, CDR2 FYEKMQ (reference sequence). In regard to this clone: The antigen is not known.

The origin of this receptor is a woman under 30 in good health and CMV-seronegative. Sequences were obtained from PBMCs. V usage is TRBV13 and J usage is TRBJ1-1, with D possibly TRBD1 on 6 matching bases. DNA for the CDR3: TGTGCCAGCAGCTTAGTCCGGGGGGCAGCTTTCTTT. Protein sequence: CASSLVRGAAFF.